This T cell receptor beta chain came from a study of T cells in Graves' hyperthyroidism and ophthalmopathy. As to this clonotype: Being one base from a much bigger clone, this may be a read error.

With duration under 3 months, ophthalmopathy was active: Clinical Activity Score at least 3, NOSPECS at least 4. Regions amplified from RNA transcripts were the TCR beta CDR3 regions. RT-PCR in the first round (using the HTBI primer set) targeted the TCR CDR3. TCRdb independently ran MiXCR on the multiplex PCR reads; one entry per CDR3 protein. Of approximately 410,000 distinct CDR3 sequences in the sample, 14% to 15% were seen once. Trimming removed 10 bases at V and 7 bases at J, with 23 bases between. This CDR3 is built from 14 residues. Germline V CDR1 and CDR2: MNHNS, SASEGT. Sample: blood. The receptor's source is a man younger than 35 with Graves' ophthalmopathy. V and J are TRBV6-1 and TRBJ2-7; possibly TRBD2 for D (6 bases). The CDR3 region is CATKGANGSQEQYF. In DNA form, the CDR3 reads TGTGCCACAAAGGGAGCTAACGGGAGTCAGGAGCAGTACTTC.